This T cell receptor (beta chain) stems from a study of blood T cell repertoires in COVID-19. Looking at the study overall: From the United States, Italy and Spain came samples of acute and convalescent COVID-19. From T cells, B-cell-depleted T cells, or PBMCs came the material, which was cDNA or gDNA.

Trimming stripped 0 bases from V and 10 bases from J, with 22 bases between. CDR1 is GTSNPN, CDR2 SVGIG, per germline (reference sequence). There are 17 residues in the CDR3. This table comes from immunoSEQ multiplex PCR, and its TCRdb copy is limited to in-frame clones, with some not included. The sample consists of roughly 60,000 clones, approximately 80% of them appearing once. Patients at the Seattle site were enrolled during active infection and followed longitudinally. Sequencing input: peripheral blood. The TCR sequence derives from a man between 45 and 60 years old with COVID-19, enrolled during active disease. This chain uses TRBV30 with TRBJ1-6, with D uncertain. The CDR3 reads CAWSVPPPGSPRSPLHF. CDR3 nucleotides: TGTGCCTGGAGTGTACCGCCCCCGGGTAGCCCGAGGTCACCCCTCCACTTT.